Shown below are 3 T cell receptor beta chains from a single sample sequenced in a study of OX40 agonist ivuxolimab in advanced cancers. Method: immunoSEQ multiplex PCR; TCRdb's copy keeps in-frame clones and lacks some. The sample yields about 49,000 clones, roughly nine tenths seen once. This specimen consisted of CD4+ or CD8+ T cells sorted from blood, obtained in a trial of the OX40 agonist ivuxolimab. Receptor source: an adult with an advanced solid tumor such as melanoma, head and neck, liver or kidney cancer.

J is TRBJ2-1 and V is TRBV15; 12 bases match TRBD2. The CDR3 extends over 18 amino acids. CDR1 is LNHNV and CDR2 is YYDKDF in the germline V gene (reference sequence). The ends lost 5 bases at V and 5 bases at J; junction bases unmatched: 13. Here the CDR3 reads CATSARLAGAASNNEQFF. The CDR3 coding sequence is TGTGCCACCAGCGCCAGACTAGCGGGAGCTGCCTCTAACAATGAGCAGTTCTTC.

The chain has TRBV5-1 and TRBJ1-3; tentative D call: TRBD1 (5 bases). Germline lookup yields CDR1 SGHRS and CDR2 YFSETQ. V was trimmed by 0 bases and J by 4 bases, leaving 11 bases between them. The CDR3 spans 15 residues. CDR3 protein: CASSLDGADGNTIYF. CDR3 DNA: TGCGCCAGCAGCTTGGATGGGGCGGACGGAAACACCATATATTTT.

The rearrangement links TRBV5-3 to TRBJ1-3; TRBD1 is a possible D gene (6 bases). TRBV5-3 is recorded as an ORF, its role being uncertain. The CDR3 sequence is 15 residues long. The V end was cut by 6 bases, the J end by 5 bases, with 18 bases between. The CDR3: CARKVGRTGRNTIYF. CDR3 DNA sequence: TGTGCCAGAAAAGTCGGCCGAACAGGGAGAAACACCATATATTTT.